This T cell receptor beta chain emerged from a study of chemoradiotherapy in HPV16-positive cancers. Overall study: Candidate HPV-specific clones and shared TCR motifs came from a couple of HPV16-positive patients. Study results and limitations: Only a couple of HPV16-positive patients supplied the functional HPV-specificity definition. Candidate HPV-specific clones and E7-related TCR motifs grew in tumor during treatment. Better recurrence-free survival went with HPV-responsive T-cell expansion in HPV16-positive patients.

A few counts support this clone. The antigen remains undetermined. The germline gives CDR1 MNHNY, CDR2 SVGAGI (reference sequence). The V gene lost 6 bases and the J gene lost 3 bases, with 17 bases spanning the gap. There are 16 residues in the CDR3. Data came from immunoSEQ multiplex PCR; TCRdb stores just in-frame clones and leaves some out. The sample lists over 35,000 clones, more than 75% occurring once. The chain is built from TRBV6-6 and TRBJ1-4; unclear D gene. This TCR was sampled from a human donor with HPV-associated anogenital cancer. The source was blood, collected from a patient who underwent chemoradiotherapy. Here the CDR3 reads CASSPSWGMANEKLFF. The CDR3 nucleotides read TGTGCCAGCAGCCCCTCGTGGGGAATGGCTAATGAAAAACTGTTTTTT.